These T cell receptor beta chains were read from a single sample in a study of response to subunit inactivated influenza vaccine. TCRdb called the RT-PCR reads again in MiXCR, with one record for every CDR3 protein. In the table there are 500,000 or so distinct CDR3 sequences, 16% of which are singletons. Material: CD4+ T cells sorted from PBMCs, obtained roughly 24 months after vaccination. The receptors were gathered from a man between 50 and 75 years old who received an inactivated influenza vaccine. The CDR3 runs from the conserved cysteine through the conserved F or W. D genes are given only for firm matches. The size entry is marked missing in some rows and otherwise reads once, few, many or a size class.

j_call,clone_size,cdr3_length,v_call,d_call,cdr3_aa,cdr3_nt
TRBJ2-1,NA,16,TRBV12-3/TRBV12-4,TRBD2,CASSLAGLAGVNEQFF,TGTGCCAGCAGTCTTGCAGGACTAGCGGGAGTAAATGAGCAGTTCTTC
TRBJ1-1,NA,15,TRBV28,NA,CASSTHVGVYTEAFF,TGTGCCAGCAGCACCCATGTCGGGGTGTACACTGAAGCTTTCTTT
TRBJ2-5,few,13,TRBV7-2,NA,CASSFSWGETQYF,TGTGCCAGCAGCTTTAGTTGGGGGGAGACCCAGTACTTC
TRBJ2-3,NA,14,TRBV12-3/TRBV12-4,TRBD2,CASSFPGGTDTQYF,TGTGCCAGCAGTTTTCCGGGAGGGACAGATACGCAGTATTTT
TRBJ2-1,few,16,TRBV2,TRBD2,CASSAFLTSAVGEQFF,TGTGCCAGCAGTGCCTTTTTAACTAGCGCTGTTGGTGAGCAGTTCTTC
TRBJ1-2,few,15,TRBV6-5,NA,CASSNGRGTGYGYTF,TGTGCCAGCAGTAACGGTCGGGGGACGGGCTATGGCTACACCTTC
TRBJ2-1,many,12,TRBV20-1,NA,CSAHRQGTRQFF,TGCAGTGCTCACCGACAGGGGACTAGGCAGTTCTTC
TRBJ2-7,NA,12,TRBV29-1,TRBD1,CSGRQGAGEQYF,TGCAGCGGTAGACAGGGCGCTGGCGAGCAGTACTTC
TRBJ1-2,few,12,TRBV20-1,TRBD1,CSARTGGNGYTF,TGCAGTGCCCGGACAGGGGGGAATGGCTACACCTTC
TRBJ2-2,NA,13,TRBV20-1,NA,CSARGRTAGELFF,TGCAGTGCTAGGGGTCGTACGGCCGGGGAGCTGTTTTTT
TRBJ1-3,few,15,TRBV6-1,NA,CASSSQGLSGNTIYF,TGTGCCAGCAGCTCACAGGGACTCTCTGGAAACACCATATATTTT
TRBJ2-2,NA,14,TRBV3-1,NA,CASSQYPHPGELFF,TGTGCCAGCAGCCAATACCCGCACCCCGGGGAGCTGTTTTTT
TRBJ2-5,NA,15,TRBV20-1,NA,CSAYYSGRIQETQYF,TGCAGTGCTTATTACAGTGGGCGAATCCAAGAGACCCAGTACTTC
TRBJ2-2,NA,13,TRBV29-1,NA,CSYKRETTGELFF,TGCAGCTACAAAAGAGAGACCACCGGGGAGCTGTTTTTT
TRBJ1-1,NA,12,TRBV29-1,TRBD1,CSVARQGTEAFF,TGCAGCGTAGCCAGACAGGGGACTGAAGCTTTCTTT
TRBJ2-3,many,15,TRBV5-1,TRBD1,CASSLGTGYTDTQYF,TGCGCCAGCAGCTTGGGGACAGGCTACACAGATACGCAGTATTTT
TRBJ1-5,few,16,TRBV2,NA,CATRVDRGLGNQPQHF,TGTGCCACCCGGGTTGATCGGGGCTTGGGCAATCAGCCCCAGCATTTT
TRBJ2-3,NA,13,TRBV5-1,NA,CASQPGSSGTQYF,TGCGCCAGCCAACCGGGGAGCTCGGGTACGCAGTATTTT
TRBJ2-2,many,13,TRBV7-2,NA,CASSSQGSGELFF,TGTGCCAGCAGCTCACAGGGTTCCGGGGAGCTGTTTTTT
TRBJ2-3,many,15,TRBV20-1,TRBD1,CSADDRGQSTDTQYF,TGCAGTGCTGACGACAGGGGGCAGAGCACAGATACGCAGTATTTT
TRBJ2-3,many,11,TRBV5-1,NA,CASYFRGTQYF,TGCGCCAGCTATTTTAGGGGTACGCAGTATTTT
TRBJ2-2,NA,15,TRBV24-1,NA,CATSDPGSPAGELFF,TGTGCCACCAGCGACCCGGGCAGCCCAGCCGGGGAGCTGTTTTTT
TRBJ1-1,once,15,TRBV5-1,TRBD1,CASSLDGQGNTEAFF,TGCGCCAGCAGCCTGGACGGACAGGGAAACACTGAAGCTTTCTTT
TRBJ1-1,many,14,TRBV6-1,TRBD1,CASTRQGMNTEAFF,TGTGCCAGCACCCGACAGGGGATGAACACTGAAGCTTTCTTT
TRBJ2-5,few,16,TRBV12-3/TRBV12-4,TRBD2,CASSGGTSGRAKTQYF,TGTGCCAGCAGTGGCGGGACTAGCGGGAGGGCCAAGACCCAGTACTTC
TRBJ2-1,many,13,TRBV4-1,NA,CASKGISYNEQFF,TGCGCCAGCAAGGGGATCTCCTACAATGAGCAGTTCTTC
TRBJ1-3,NA,16,TRBV12-3/TRBV12-4,NA,CASSLESGFSGNTIYF,TGTGCCAGCAGTTTAGAATCGGGATTCTCTGGAAATACCATATATTTT
TRBJ2-5,few,17,TRBV4-3,NA,CASSQGSGSLTKETQYF,TGCGCCAGCAGCCAAGGGAGCGGGTCCTTAACCAAAGAGACCCAGTACTTC
TRBJ2-2,few,13,TRBV6-2/TRBV6-3,NA,CASKNRNTGELFF,TGTGCCAGCAAGAACAGAAACACCGGGGAGCTGTTTTTT
TRBJ2-5,many,14,TRBV20-1,NA,CSAKIRGLQETQYF,TGCAGTGCTAAGATTCGCGGGTTACAAGAGACCCAGTACTTC
TRBJ1-1,many,13,TRBV12-3/TRBV12-4,NA,CASSLRESTEAFF,TGTGCCAGCAGTTTACGGGAGAGCACTGAAGCTTTCTTT
TRBJ2-5,NA,17,TRBV20-1,NA,CSAVGTPNLGTQETQYF,TGCAGTGCCGTCGGGACACCCAACCTAGGCACCCAAGAGACCCAGTACTTC
TRBJ2-1,many,13,TRBV4-2,TRBD2,CASSQDAGASKTF,TGTGCCAGCAGCCAAGATGCGGGAGCTTCAAAAACCTTC
TRBJ1-5,many,15,TRBV4-2,NA,CASSQLGQGNQPQHF,TGTGCCAGCAGCCAACTTGGGCAGGGGAATCAGCCCCAGCATTTT
TRBJ2-2,many,17,TRBV20-1,TRBD2,CSARDFAAGGQTGELFF,TGCAGTGCTAGAGATTTTGCAGCGGGAGGGCAGACCGGGGAGCTGTTTTTT
TRBJ2-2,many,14,TRBV7-9,NA,CASSLSGDAGELFF,TGTGCCAGCAGCTTATCGGGGGACGCCGGGGAGCTGTTTTTT
TRBJ1-4,once,12,TRBV5-5,NA,CASSLISEKLFF,TGTGCCAGCAGCTTGATCTCTGAAAAACTGTTTTTT
TRBJ2-5,NA,14,TRBV7-9,NA,CASSLGRPEETQYF,TGTGCCAGCAGTTTAGGACGACCCGAGGAGACCCAGTACTTC
TRBJ2-5,NA,17,TRBV14,NA,CASSFGAGPQPWETQYF,TGTGCCAGCAGCTTCGGTGCAGGCCCACAACCGTGGGAGACCCAGTACTTC
TRBJ1-2,NA,11,TRBV11-2,NA,CASSYQDGYTF,TGTGCCAGCAGCTACCAAGATGGCTACACCTTC
TRBJ2-2,NA,15,TRBV20-1,NA,CSAPPTGLNTGELFF,TGCAGTGCCCCACCGACAGGACTAAACACCGGGGAGCTGTTTTTT
TRBJ2-2,few,13,TRBV20-1,NA,CSGYQPNTGELFF,TGCAGTGGATACCAACCTAACACCGGGGAGCTGTTTTTT
TRBJ2-5,many,16,TRBV7-9,TRBD2,CASSLASGGSQETQYF,TGTGCCAGCAGCTTAGCAAGCGGGGGATCACAAGAGACCCAGTACTTC
TRBJ2-2,few,16,TRBV7-2,TRBD2,CASSARTRANTGELFF,TGTGCCAGCAGCGCCCGGACTAGGGCGAACACCGGGGAGCTGTTTTTT
TRBJ2-1,NA,19,TRBV20-1,TRBD2,CSARGDGRLAGRPYNEQFF,TGCAGTGCTAGGGGGGACGGGAGACTAGCGGGAAGACCCTACAATGAGCAGTTCTTC
TRBJ2-7,NA,14,TRBV5-1,TRBD1,CASSPRQGAGEQYF,TGCGCCAGCAGCCCAAGACAGGGGGCGGGAGAGCAGTACTTC
TRBJ2-7,NA,15,TRBV7-2,NA,CASSRPGTGFYEQYF,TGTGCCAGCAGCCGTCCCGGGACTGGTTTCTACGAGCAGTACTTC
TRBJ2-3,few,17,TRBV12-5,TRBD2,CASGSYPGRLSTDTQYF,TGTGCTAGTGGTTCCTACCCCGGGAGGCTTAGCACAGATACGCAGTATTTT
TRBJ2-2,few,14,TRBV12-3/TRBV12-4,NA,CASSFRQSTGELFF,TGTGCCAGCAGTTTCAGGCAGTCCACCGGGGAGCTGTTTTTT